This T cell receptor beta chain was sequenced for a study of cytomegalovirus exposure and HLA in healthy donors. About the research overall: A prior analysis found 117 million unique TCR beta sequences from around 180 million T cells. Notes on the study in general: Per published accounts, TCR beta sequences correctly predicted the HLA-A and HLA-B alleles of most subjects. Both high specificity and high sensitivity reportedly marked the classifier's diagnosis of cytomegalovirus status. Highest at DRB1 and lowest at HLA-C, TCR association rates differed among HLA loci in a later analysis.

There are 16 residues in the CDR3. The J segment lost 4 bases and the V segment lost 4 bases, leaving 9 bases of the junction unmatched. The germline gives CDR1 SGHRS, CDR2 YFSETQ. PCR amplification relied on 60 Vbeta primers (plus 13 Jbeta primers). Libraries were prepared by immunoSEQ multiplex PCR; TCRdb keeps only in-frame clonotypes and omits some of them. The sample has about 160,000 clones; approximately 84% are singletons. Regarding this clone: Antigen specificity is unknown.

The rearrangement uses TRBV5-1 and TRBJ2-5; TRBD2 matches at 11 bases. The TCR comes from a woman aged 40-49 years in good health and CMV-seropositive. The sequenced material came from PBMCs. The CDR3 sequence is CASSASSGRSSETQYF. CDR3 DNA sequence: TGCGCCAGCAGCGCCTCTAGCGGGAGGTCGTCAGAGACCCAGTACTTC.